A selection of T cell receptor beta chains follows, all from one sample in a study of T cells in Graves' hyperthyroidism and ophthalmopathy. TCRdb passed the multiplex PCR reads through MiXCR, listing each CDR3 protein once. The sample carries fewer than 700,000 distinct CDR3 sequences, 16% recorded once. The sample comprised blood. The receptors were sampled from a woman aged 25 to 39 with Graves' hyperthyroidism. Each CDR3 is given with its conserved first and last residue. Each record gives: clone size, D gene, J gene, V gene, CDR3 DNA, CDR3 protein. D genes are given only for firm matches. Rows give clone size only sometimes, using once, few, many, or a class for an expanded clone.

>-|TRBD1|TRBJ1-4|TRBV7-3
TGTGCCAGCAGCTTAACGGGACAGAATTCCGCAACTAATGAAAAACTGTTTTTT
CASSLTGQNSATNEKLFF
>few|TRBD1|TRBJ2-7|TRBV28
TGTGCCAGCAGGCCCGGGACAGGGAGCCACGAGCAGTACTTC
CASRPGTGSHEQYF
>many|-|TRBJ1-2|TRBV12-3/TRBV12-4
TGTGCCAGCAAGGACCCGGGGTTCCATGGCTACACCTTC
CASKDPGFHGYTF
>many|TRBD1|TRBJ2-7|TRBV6-2/TRBV6-3
TGTGCCAGCAGTGCTTTACGGACAGGGCACTACGAGCAGTACTTC
CASSALRTGHYEQYF
>few|-|TRBJ1-4|TRBV20-1
TGCAGTGCTCCCCGCCGGGTAGGTGGGTATAATGAAAAACTGTTTTTT
CSAPRRVGGYNEKLFF
>few|TRBD1|TRBJ1-2|TRBV7-9
TGTGCCAGCAGCCCCCGGCTCGGGGACAGGCGGTACTACACCTTC
CASSPRLGDRRYYTF
>few|-|TRBJ2-2|TRBV3-2
TGTGCCAGCAGCCCCTGGACAGAAAGGTTGCCCGGGGAGCTGTTTTTT
CASSPWTERLPGELFF
>many|-|TRBJ1-4|TRBV11-2
TGTGCCAGCAGCCCGTTCCCGAGGGCCTCTAATGAAAAACTGTTTTTT
CASSPFPRASNEKLFF
>-|TRBD2|TRBJ2-1|TRBV28
TGTGCCAGCAGTTTAGGGTGGTTAGCGGGAGGGGATAATGAGCAGTTCTTC
CASSLGWLAGGDNEQFF
>-|TRBD1|TRBJ2-2|TRBV5-1
TGCGCCAGCAGCTCCGCGGGACAGGGTTTAGCCGGGGAGCTGTTTTTT
CASSSAGQGLAGELFF
>-|-|TRBJ1-4|TRBV5-1
TGCGCCAGCAGCTTAGGTGGAGTCACAACTAATGAAAAACTGTTTTTT
CASSLGGVTTNEKLFF
>-|TRBD1|TRBJ1-1|TRBV3-1
TGTGCCAGCAGCCAACAGGGGACAGACCTCAAAGCTTTCTTT
CASSQQGTDLKAFF
>-|-|TRBJ1-6|TRBV20-1
TGCAGTGCCCTACCCGTCGGCGGTCAATATTATAATTCACCCCTCCACTTT
CSALPVGGQYYNSPLHF
>-|TRBD2|TRBJ2-1|TRBV9
TGTGCCAGCAGCGTAGGGAACGGGAGGGCCCAGCAGTTCTTC
CASSVGNGRAQQFF
>few|-|TRBJ1-6|TRBV4-1
TGCGCCAGCAGCCAAGATTCGGGGGGGTTGGTATATTCACCCCTCCACTTT
CASSQDSGGLVYSPLHF
>few|TRBD2|TRBJ2-4|TRBV7-2
TGTGCCAGCAGCTCCCTAGCGGGAGATTCGTACTTC
CASSSLAGDSYF
>-|-|TRBJ2-1|TRBV5-5
TGTGCCAGCAGCTTGGTCTTGGCCGGCAATGAGCAGTTCTTC
CASSLVLAGNEQFF
>few|-|TRBJ2-7|TRBV10-3
TGTGCCATCAGTGAGTCGGCAGACGAGCAGTACTTC
CAISESADEQYF
>few|-|TRBJ1-1|TRBV18
TGTGCCAGCTCGCCAGGGCTGAACACTGAAGCTCTCTTT
CASSPGLNTEALF
>many|-|TRBJ1-1|TRBV7-9
TGTGCCAGCAGCTTAGCGAGGGGGGGGTTTGAAGCTTTCTTT
CASSLARGGFEAFF
>-|TRBD2|TRBJ2-3|TRBV2
TGTGCCAGCAGTGAAGCACGCGGGAGGTCCGCAGATACGCAGTATTTT
CASSEARGRSADTQYF
>many|-|TRBJ2-2|TRBV7-3
TGTGCCAGCAGCCCCCAACCAACAGGGAACACCGGGGAGCTGTTTTTT
CASSPQPTGNTGELFF
>many|-|TRBJ2-6|TRBV2
TGTGCCAGCGGCCCACGAGGGGCTGGGGCCAACGTCCTGACTTTC
CASGPRGAGANVLTF
>-|TRBD2|TRBJ2-1|TRBV10-1
TGCGCCAGCAGTCTTGGCGGGAGGACTGAGCAGTTCTTC
CASSLGGRTEQFF
>many|TRBD1|TRBJ1-6|TRBV2
TGTGCCAGCAGGTTACAGGGGATAGATTCACCCCTCCACTTT
CASRLQGIDSPLHF
>-|-|TRBJ2-7|TRBV10-3
TGTGCCATCAACGAACGTGACAGCGGAACATACGAGCAGTACTTC
CAINERDSGTYEQYF
>-|TRBD1|TRBJ2-2|TRBV20-1
TGCAGTGCTGACAGGGCCGTCGGGGAGCTGTTTTTT
CSADRAVGELFF
>-|-|TRBJ1-4|TRBV10-1
TGCGCCAGCAGTGAGCCCTCCGGGAGTGGTGAAAAACTGTTTTTT
CASSEPSGSGEKLFF
>-|-|TRBJ1-2|TRBV7-3
TGTGCCAGCAGCTTACGCCCCGGGACCGCTAACTATGGCTACACCTTC
CASSLRPGTANYGYTF
>many|TRBD2|TRBJ2-3|TRBV15
TGTGCCACCAGCTTTCGGGACTACACAGATACGCAGTATTTT
CATSFRDYTDTQYF
>-|TRBD2|TRBJ2-5|TRBV11-2
TGTGCCAGCAGCTTAGAACTAGCGGGAAGGCCTGGTGTGACCCAGTACTTC
CASSLELAGRPGVTQYF
>-|TRBD2|TRBJ2-7|TRBV19
TGTGCCAGTAGTTATGGGGGCACCGGACTAGCGGGAGCCGAGCAGTACTTC
CASSYGGTGLAGAEQYF
>many|-|TRBJ1-2|TRBV28
TGTGCCAGCAGTTTAAGTCGGGCAGGGATTGGTGGCTACACCTTC
CASSLSRAGIGGYTF
>many|-|TRBJ1-5|TRBV7-3
TGTGCCAGCAGCAGCTTGGTCAGCAATCAGCCCCAGCATTTT
CASSSLVSNQPQHF
>few|TRBD2|TRBJ2-1|TRBV11-1
TGTGCCAGCAGCTTTACTAGCGGGACTTACAATGAGCAGTTCTTC
CASSFTSGTYNEQFF
>many|-|TRBJ1-2|TRBV27
TGTGCCAGCAGTTACCGGGCCGGCAGGGGCTATGGCTACACCTTC
CASSYRAGRGYGYTF
>many|TRBD1|TRBJ2-7|TRBV20-1
TGCAGTGCCCCAAAGTCGACAGGGGTTCTTAGCTACGAGCAGTACTTC
CSAPKSTGVLSYEQYF
>many|-|TRBJ1-5|TRBV2
TGTGCCAGCAGTGATCGCAGGGGTCCGGGTCAGCCCCAGCATTTT
CASSDRRGPGQPQHF
>many|TRBD1|TRBJ2-7|TRBV29-1
TGCAGCGCATTTACCGGGACAGGGAGTTACGAGCAGTACTTC
CSAFTGTGSYEQYF
>many|TRBD2|TRBJ2-3|TRBV6-1
TGTGCCAGCAGCCCACCCAGCGCGGGAGGGGCAGATACGCAGTATTTT
CASSPPSAGGADTQYF
>few|-|TRBJ1-1|TRBV5-6
TGTGCCAGCAGCCAAGGGGTCCCCCGTGAAGCTTTCTTT
CASSQGVPREAFF
>-|TRBD2|TRBJ2-7|TRBV2
TGTGCCAGCATGGGGGTAGCGGGAGATACTTCCTACGAGCAGTACTTC
CASMGVAGDTSYEQYF
>many|-|TRBJ2-2|TRBV6-2/TRBV6-3
TGTGCCAGCCGAGGGGCGCGGAACACCGGGGAGCTGTTTTTT
CASRGARNTGELFF
>once|-|TRBJ2-1|TRBV19
TGTGCCAGTAGTAAACTAAGTGGCAATGAGCAGTTCTTC
CASSKLSGNEQFF
>few|-|TRBJ2-2|TRBV7-9
TGTGCCAGCAGCTTAGCTATCAGGGGAAACACCGGGGAGCTGTTTTTT
CASSLAIRGNTGELFF
>-|-|TRBJ1-5|TRBV12-3/TRBV12-4
TGTGCCAGCAGCCGATTCGGGACTGCGAATCAGCCCCAGCATTTT
CASSRFGTANQPQHF
>-|TRBD2|TRBJ2-7|TRBV7-9
TGTGCCAGCAGCTCATCTCAACTAGCGGGAGGTTCCTACGAGCAGTACTTC
CASSSSQLAGGSYEQYF
>few|TRBD2|TRBJ2-1|TRBV4-3
TGCGCCAGCAGCCAAGACTCCTTGGTCGGGAGGAGGAATGAGCAGTTCTTC
CASSQDSLVGRRNEQFF
>few|-|TRBJ2-1|TRBV14
TGTGCCAGCAGCCGTGAGCAGTTCTTC
CASSREQFF